One and the same sample provided the 24 T cell receptor beta chains below, sequenced in a study of graft-versus-host responses after intestinal transplantation. No antigen has been identified for these receptors. TCRdb keeps only in-frame clones here, not all; method: immunoSEQ multiplex PCR. This table has some 90,000 clones, about 90% appearing once. The input for sequencing was unstimulated CD8+ T cells sorted from spleen or lymph node cells, taken before transplant. Source of these receptors: a human donor who was the organ donor for an intestinal transplant.

This chain connects TRBV27 to TRBJ2-7; TRBD1 matches 8 bases. This CDR3 region has 12 residues. V trimming: 7 bases; J trimming: 5 bases; junction bases outside the gene matches: 4. From germline, CDR1 is MNHEY and CDR2 SMNVEV (reference sequence). This chain's CDR3 is CASTDRGNEQYF. The DNA of the CDR3 is TGTGCCAGCACCGACAGGGGAAACGAGCAGTACTTC.

CDR3 region: CASSQRSGELFF. The CDR3 DNA sequence: TGCGCCAGCAGCCAGAGGTCCGGGGAGCTGTTTTTT. This sequence joins TRBV4-1 and TRBJ2-2; D ambiguous. CDR1 is MGHRA, CDR2 YSYEKL, per germline. The CDR3 has 12 residues. V shed 3 bases and J shed 6 bases, with 5 bases lying between them.

This sequence joins TRBV19 and TRBJ1-1; no firm D call. In germline, CDR1 is LNHDA, CDR2 SQIVND (reference sequence). This CDR3 region has 12 residues. Trimming took off 3 bases at V and 4 bases at J, with 6 bases between the two ends. The chain's CDR3 is CASSIGATEAFF. The CDR3 DNA follows: TGTGCCAGTAGTATCGGAGCCACTGAAGCTTTCTTT.

V and J are TRBV19 and TRBJ1-5, with D uncertain. The CDR3 is made up of 15 amino acids. Deletions cut 3 bases from V and 0 bases from J, with 9 bases between. CDR1 and CDR2 (germline): LNHDA, SQIVND (reference sequence). The CDR3 spells CASSMGGYSNQPQHF. DNA for the CDR3: TGTGCCAGTAGTATGGGAGGGTATAGCAATCAGCCCCAGCATTTT.

This sequence joins TRBV20-1 and TRBJ1-1, with D possibly TRBD1 on 6 matching bases. This CDR3 comprises 11 residues. V gave up 6 bases and J gave up 8 bases, with 13 bases separating them. Germline V gene sequence: CDR1 DFQATT, CDR2 SNEGSKA (reference sequence). CDR3 sequence (DNA): TGCAGTGCAAAGTCGGGGGGCGAAGCTTTCTTT. Protein product: CSAKSGGEAFF.

The V gene is TRBV7-9, the J gene TRBJ1-1; D not resolved. There are 14 residues in the CDR3. Germline CDR1 is SEHNR and CDR2 is FQNEAQ (reference sequence). V lost 5 bases, J lost 1 base, and 11 bases lay in between. The CDR3 sequence: CASSPPGPNTEAFF. The CDR3 region has the DNA TGTGCCAGCAGCCCACCAGGCCCGAACACTGAAGCTTTCTTT.

The gene calls are TRBV27 and TRBJ1-3, with TRBD1 as a possible D gene (6 bases). CDR3 length equals 15 residues. V shed 3 bases and J shed 0 bases, with 9 bases lying between them. Per germline, CDR1 MNHEY and CDR2 SMNVEV (reference sequence). The CDR3 coding sequence is TGTGCCAGCAGTTTCACAGGGAGCTCTGGAAACACCATATATTTT. This sequence encodes CASSFTGSSGNTIYF.

The rearrangement links TRBV6-5 to TRBJ1-6; 9 positions agree with TRBD1. Germline V gene sequence: CDR1 MNHEY, CDR2 SVGAGI. This CDR3 has 15 amino acids. With V trimmed by 6 bases and J by 7 bases, 7 bases remained unmatched. This CDR3 reads CASSTGTGSNSPLHF. The CDR3 bases are TGTGCCAGCAGCACAGGGACAGGGTCGAATTCACCCCTCCACTTT.

The chain recombines TRBV6-4 with TRBJ2-3, with D maybe TRBD1 (6 bases). Trimming shortened V by 5 bases and J by 3 bases, and 18 bases separated the two germline ends. This CDR3 spans 16 amino acids. CDR1 is MRHNA and CDR2 is SNTAGT in the germline V gene. CDR3 sequence reads: CASSPTGPPMTDTQYF. As DNA, the CDR3 is TGTGCCAGCAGTCCTACAGGGCCACCGATGACAGATACGCAGTATTTT.

The rearrangement links TRBV7-9 to TRBJ2-4, with 9 bases matching TRBD2. CDR1 and CDR2 (germline): SEHNR, FQNEAQ (reference sequence). The CDR3 has 17 residues. Germline trimming cut 0 bases from V and 0 bases from J; bases unmatched to any gene: 3. CDR3 DNA sequence: TGTGCCAGCAGCTTAGCGGCGGGGGGGTTAGCCAAAAACATTCAGTACTTC. This gives the protein CASSLAAGGLAKNIQYF.

This clone was counted a few times. The rearrangement joins TRBV5-4 to TRBJ1-3, with D possibly matching TRBD1 (6 bases). The V gene lost 1 base and the J gene lost 0 bases, with 8 bases spanning the gap. The CDR3 is made up of 15 amino acids. The germline CDR1 and CDR2 sequences are SGHNT and YYREEE (reference sequence). The CDR3 bases are TGTGCCAGCAGCTTGAACAGGGACTCTGGAAACACCATATATTTT. This translates into CASSLNRDSGNTIYF.

The V and J genes are TRBV4-2 and TRBJ1-2, with a tentative D call TRBD1 (6 bases). The CDR3 runs 18 residues. V was clipped by 0 bases and J by 2 bases, with 19 bases between them. CDR1 and CDR2 from the germline V gene are LGHNA and YNFKEQ. The DNA of the CDR3 is TGTGCCAGCAGCCAAGATAGGGGGGGAGATGGGGCCAACTATGGCTACACCTTC. It specifies CASSQDRGGDGANYGYTF.

This clone is a singleton in its sample. The CDR3 loop is CASSRRQGAPFSGANVLTF. For the CDR3, the DNA is TGTGCCAGCAGCCGAAGACAGGGGGCCCCTTTCTCTGGGGCCAACGTCCTGACTTTC. The V call is TRBV5-6, the J call TRBJ2-6, with TRBD1 matching 10 bases. Germline CDR1 and CDR2: SGHDT and YYEEEE. The length of the CDR3 is 19 residues. V dropped 4 bases and J dropped 0; count of bases not matched to a gene: 10.

This chain connects TRBV29-1 to TRBJ1-1, with D possibly being TRBD1 (5 bases). This CDR3 is 12 amino acids long. From germline, CDR1 is SQVTM and CDR2 ANQGSEA. The germline V and J ends were trimmed by 6 bases and 4 bases, with 12 bases remaining between them. This CDR3 is CSVPGLGTEAFF. The CDR3, as DNA: TGCAGCGTACCAGGGCTGGGCACTGAAGCTTTCTTT.

V usage is TRBV5-5 and J usage is TRBJ2-7; the match to TRBD2 covers 8 bases. The CDR3 length is 14 residues. In germline, CDR1 is SGHKS, CDR2 YYEKEE (reference sequence). The J segment lost 3 bases and the V segment lost 2 bases, leaving 4 bases of the junction unmatched. CDR3: CASSFGGVDYEQYF. CDR3 nucleotides: TGTGCCAGCAGCTTCGGGGGGGTTGACTACGAGCAGTACTTC.

On this clone itself: The sample holds other DNA sequences that translate to the same CDR3. The genes are TRBV27 and TRBJ1-1; maybe TRBD1 (6 bases). The V end lost 5 bases, the J end lost 1 base, and 11 bases lay between the germline ends. This CDR3 comprises 14 residues. Germline CDR1 MNHEY, CDR2 SMNVEV (reference sequence). The CDR3 region has the DNA TGTGCCAGCAGTCTCTCCAGGGGGAACACTGAAGCTTTCTTT. It is translated as CASSLSRGNTEAFF.

A single count supports this clone. The V and J genes are TRBV4-3 and TRBJ1-4, with 8 positions matching TRBD1. The V segment lost 1 base and the J segment 8 bases; nucleotides outside the gene matches: 15. The CDR3 runs 18 residues. Per the germline V gene, CDR1 is LGHNA and CDR2 is YSLEER. The CDR3 reads CASSQAALGQGRLEKLFF. CDR3 sequence (DNA): TGCGCCAGCAGCCAAGCCGCCCTCGGACAGGGTAGGCTCGAAAAACTGTTTTTT.

This clone is a singleton in its sample. The V and J genes are TRBV7-9 and TRBJ1-1; possibly TRBD1 for D (6 bases). The CDR3 sequence is 14 residues long. Germline CDR1 and CDR2: SEHNR and FQNEAQ (reference sequence). V was shortened by 5 bases and J by 2 bases, with 12 bases between the two germline ends. The DNA for the CDR3 is TGTGCCAGCAGCATCGCAGGGGTTAACACTGAAGCTTTCTTT. Its translation: CASSIAGVNTEAFF.

V gene TRBV7-9 combines with J gene TRBJ2-7, with a weak D call TRBD1 (5 bases). Trimming took off 4 bases at V and 3 bases at J, with 16 bases between the two ends. Per germline, CDR1 SEHNR and CDR2 FQNEAQ (reference sequence). The CDR3 length is 15 residues. CDR3 DNA: TGTGCCAGCAGCTCGTTGGGGCCAGTCAACTACGAGCAGTACTTC. This translates into CASSSLGPVNYEQYF.

This clone is a singleton in its sample. The CDR3 region is CASSPITGTGELFF. In DNA form, the CDR3 reads TGCGCCAGCAGCCCGATCACCGGGACCGGGGAGCTGTTTTTT. This chain links TRBV4-3 with TRBJ2-2; D remains ambiguous. Germline V gene data show CDR1 as LGHNA and CDR2 as YSLEER. This CDR3 has 14 amino acids. V lost 4 bases and J lost 5, with 11 bases in between.

V usage is TRBV6-1 and J usage is TRBJ2-5; no clear D gene. The CDR3 runs to 14 residues. Per the germline V gene, CDR1 is MNHNS and CDR2 is SASEGT. Trimming took 3 bases from V and 5 from J, leaving 13 bases between them. The CDR3 nucleotides read TGTGCCAGCAGTGATCTCAGTCTGCGGGAGACCCAGTACTTC. Translation: CASSDLSLRETQYF.

The CDR3 spells CASSNSQGIPEAFF. Written as DNA, the CDR3 is TGTGCCAGCAGTAACTCCCAGGGAATCCCTGAAGCTTTCTTT. The chain employs TRBV27 and TRBJ1-1; D perhaps matches TRBD1 (5 bases). Per germline, CDR1 MNHEY and CDR2 SMNVEV (reference sequence). This CDR3 region has 14 residues. Trimming pared 5 bases from V and 6 bases from J, leaving 16 bases between.

This clone appeared once. The V and J genes are TRBV9 and TRBJ1-2, with D tentatively TRBD1 (6 bases). This CDR3 region has 16 residues. Germline V gene data show CDR1 as SGDLS and CDR2 as YYNGEE. Trimming left V 3 bases short and J 5 bases short, with 20 bases between. In nucleotides, the CDR3 is TGTGCCAGCAGCGCCACGGACAGCATGATTGAGTATGGCTACACCTTC. This codes for CASSATDSMIEYGYTF. Using reference TRBV9 and TRBJ1-2 for the parts outside the CDR3, the full variable domain is DSGVTQTPKHLITATGQRVTLRCSPRSGDLSVYWYQQSLDQGLQFLIQYYNGEERAKGNILERFSAQQFPDLHSELNLSSLELGDSALYFCASSATDSMIEYGYTFGSGTRLTVV.

CDR3 DNA sequence: TGCGCCAGCAGCTACCGGACAGGGCTAGGGGACGAGCAGTACTTC. This encodes CASSYRTGLGDEQYF. The chain recombines TRBV5-1 with TRBJ2-7; 8 positions agree with TRBD1. Germline V lookup: CDR1 SGHRS, CDR2 YFSETQ. The CDR3 runs 15 residues. V lost 3 bases to trimming and J lost 5 bases; unmatched junction nucleotides: 10.